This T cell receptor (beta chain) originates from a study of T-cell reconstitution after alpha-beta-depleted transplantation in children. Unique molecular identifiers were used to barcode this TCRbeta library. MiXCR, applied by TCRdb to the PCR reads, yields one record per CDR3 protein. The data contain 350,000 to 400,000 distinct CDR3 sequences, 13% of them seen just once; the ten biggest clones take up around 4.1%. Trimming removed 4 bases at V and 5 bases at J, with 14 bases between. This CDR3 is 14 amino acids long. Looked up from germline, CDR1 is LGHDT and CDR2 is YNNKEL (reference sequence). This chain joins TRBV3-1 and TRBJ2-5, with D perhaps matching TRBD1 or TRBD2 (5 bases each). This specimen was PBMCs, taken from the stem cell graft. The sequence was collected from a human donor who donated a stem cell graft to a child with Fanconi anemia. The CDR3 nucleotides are TGTGCCAGCAGCCCGGGACCCTTCAGGGAGACCCAGTACTTC. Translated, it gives CASSPGPFRETQYF.